One and the same sample provided the 22 T cell receptor beta chains below, sequenced in a study of T cells in Graves' hyperthyroidism and ophthalmopathy. Amplification of TCR beta CDR3 regions was performed using RNA transcripts as template. Using the HTBI primer set, a first-round RT-PCR was run on the TCR CDR3. One entry per CDR3 protein, called by TCRdb with MiXCR from the multiplex PCR reads. Here the sample spans approximately 590,000 distinct CDR3 sequences, roughly 14% being singletons. The sample consisted of blood. The source of these receptors is a woman aged 30 to 39 with Graves' hyperthyroidism.

The sample holds a few counts of this clonotype. The chain links TRBV7-9 to TRBJ2-5; 8 bases are a match to TRBD1. Trimming at V came to 10 bases and at J to 7 bases, leaving 8 bases not matched to a gene. The CDR3 is made up of 12 amino acids. Germline CDR1 reads SEHNR; CDR2 reads FQNEAQ (reference sequence). CDR3 nucleotide sequence: TGTGCCACTTCGGGACAGGATGGGACCCAGTACTTC. Encoded protein: CATSGQDGTQYF.

The V call is TRBV7-3, the J call TRBJ2-3; the D gene is possibly TRBD1 (7 bases). This CDR3 is built from 17 residues. The germline V gene encodes CDR1 SGHTA and CDR2 FQGTGA. Trimming took 4 bases from V and 3 from J, leaving 20 bases between them. In DNA form, the CDR3 reads TGTGCCAGCAGCTCATTCGGGCAGGGGGGAGATACAGATACGCAGTATTTT. The encoded protein is CASSSFGQGGDTDTQYF.

In this sample, this clonotype turned up many times. The chain employs TRBV11-2 and TRBJ1-2, with D uncertain. From germline, CDR1 is SGHAT and CDR2 FQNNGV. The V gene lost 2 bases and the J gene lost 7 bases, with 11 bases spanning the gap. This CDR3 spans 13 amino acids. Here the CDR3 DNA reads TGTGCCAGCAGCTTATCATGGAGAGTTGGCTACACCTTC. Its translation: CASSLSWRVGYTF.

The table lists this clonotype with a few counts. CDR3 bases: TGTGCCTGGAGTAACGGGGATTTCCAAGAGACCCAGTACTTC. Residues: CAWSNGDFQETQYF. The chain carries TRBV30 and TRBJ2-5, with a possible D match to TRBD2 (5 bases). The germline V and J ends were trimmed by 2 bases and 1 base, with 11 bases remaining between them. Looked up from germline, CDR1 is GTSNPN and CDR2 is SVGIG (reference sequence). The CDR3 sequence is 14 residues long. The whole variable domain, remainder taken from reference TRBV30 and TRBJ2-5, is SQTIHQWPATLVQPVGSPLSLECTVEGTSNPNLYWYRQAAGRGLQLLFYSVGIGQISSEVPQNLSASRPQDRQFILSSKKLLLSDSGFYLCAWSNGDFQETQYFGPGTRLLVL.

This clonotype was observed at least ten times. This rearrangement joins TRBV7-9 to TRBJ2-1; 9 bases line up with TRBD2. The CDR3 sequence is 19 residues long. Germline V gives CDR1 SEHNR, CDR2 FQNEAQ (reference sequence). With 5 bases clipped from V and 9 bases from J, the junction kept 23 bases outside the gene matches. The CDR3 loop is CASSGRDREGAGGSTEQFF. DNA for the CDR3: TGTGCCAGCAGCGGAAGAGACAGGGAAGGAGCGGGAGGTTCCACTGAGCAGTTCTTC.

The gene calls are TRBV6-1 and TRBJ1-1; D is unclear. V lost 1 base and J lost 6, with 24 bases in between. The CDR3 is 18 residues long. Germline CDR1 MNHNS, CDR2 SASEGT. CDR3 bases: TGTGCCAGCAGTGAAGGGGCCTTCGTTAGGGTATATCTACCTGAAGCTTTCTTT. Amino acids: CASSEGAFVRVYLPEAFF.

This sequence joins TRBV6-1 and TRBJ1-2; the D is unclear. The CDR3 is made up of 12 amino acids. The germline gives CDR1 MNHNS, CDR2 SASEGT. Trimming stripped 5 bases from V and 6 bases from J, with 10 bases between. For the CDR3, the DNA is TGTGCCAGCAGTCAGGTTTCCGATGGCTACACCTTC. This encodes CASSQVSDGYTF.

The rearrangement joins TRBV10-3 to TRBJ2-3; 9 positions match TRBD2. Germline-derived CDR1 and CDR2 are ENHRY and SYGVKD. V was clipped by 8 bases and J by 4 bases; unmatched bases: 4. This CDR3 comprises 13 residues. For the CDR3, the DNA is TGTGCCATCGCGGGAGGGCCGGCAGATACGCAGTATTTT. It specifies CAIAGGPADTQYF.

This clonotype was seen at least ten times. The chain employs TRBV30 and TRBJ1-1; 10 positions agree with TRBD1. Trimming removed 0 bases from V and 5 bases from J; junction bases left unmatched: 3. This CDR3 comprises 14 residues. The germline CDR1 and CDR2 sequences are GTSNPN and SVGIG (reference sequence). CDR3 bases: TGTGCCTGGAGTGTCAGGACAGGGGGGACTGAAGCTTTCTTT. Its protein is CAWSVRTGGTEAFF.

This clonotype was seen ten or more times. The gene calls are TRBV3-1 and TRBJ1-2; TRBD1 aligns across 9 bases. Germline CDR1 and CDR2: LGHDT and YNNKEL (reference sequence). Germline trimming cut 4 bases from V and 5 bases from J; bases unmatched to any gene: 14. The CDR3 runs to 17 residues. The CDR3 DNA sequence: TGTGCCAGCAGCCCGGAACTACTTACAGGGGGCGGGTATGGCTACACCTTC. This codes for CASSPELLTGGGYGYTF.

The table lists this clonotype with many counts. This sequence joins TRBV6-1 and TRBJ1-3; D not resolved. Trimming left V 5 bases short and J 1 base short, with 12 bases between. The CDR3 has 15 amino acids. Germline V gene data show CDR1 as MNHNS and CDR2 as SASEGT. The CDR3 nucleotides are TGTGCCAGCAGTTCCGCAGAGGAGTCTGGAAACACCATATATTTT. As protein: CASSSAEESGNTIYF.

This clonotype was detected only a few times. V and J are TRBV3-1 and TRBJ1-3; D is perhaps TRBD1 (5 bases). This CDR3 contains 15 residues. The V end lost 4 bases, the J end lost 0 bases, and 10 bases lay between the germline ends. Germline assignment: CDR1 LGHDT and CDR2 YNNKEL (reference sequence). As DNA, the CDR3 is TGTGCCAGCAGCCCAGACAGCGGCTCTGGAAACACCATATATTTT. This encodes CASSPDSGSGNTIYF.

The chain couples TRBV19 to TRBJ1-1, with 7 bases lining up with TRBD1. The CDR3 runs to 14 residues. The V gene's germline CDR1 is LNHDA and CDR2 SQIVND (reference sequence). V gave up 11 bases and J gave up 4 bases; unmatched junction bases: 13. CDR3 nucleotide sequence: TGTGCCTCCTACCAGGGGGGGTATGTCACTGAAGCTTTCTTT. This gives the protein CASYQGGYVTEAFF. Supplemented by reference TRBV19 and TRBJ1-1, the full variable domain reads DGGITQSPKYLFRKEGQNVTLSCEQNLNHDAMYWYRQDPGQGLRLIYYSQIVNDFQKGDIAEGYSVSREKKESFPLTVTSAQKNPTAFYLCASYQGGYVTEAFFGQGTRLTVV.

The V and J genes are TRBV2 and TRBJ1-1, with 7 bases identical to TRBD1. CDR1 and CDR2 (germline): SNHLY, FYNNEI. With V trimmed by 5 bases and J by 10 bases, 10 bases remained unmatched. This CDR3 spans 13 amino acids. The CDR3 is CASSPGQARVAFF. CDR3 bases: TGTGCCAGCAGTCCCGGACAGGCGAGGGTAGCTTTCTTT.

As concerns this clonotype: This clone may be a read error of a much larger clone one base away. The CDR3 does not end in the conserved phenylalanine or tryptophan, so this is likely a read error. The V gene is TRBV28, the J gene TRBJ2-7; D possibly corresponds to TRBD1 (6 bases). The V gene's germline CDR1 is MDHEN and CDR2 SYDVKM. V was trimmed by 6 bases and J by 0 bases, leaving 15 bases between them. The CDR3 runs to 15 residues. The CDR3 sequence is CASSPGTRSSYEQYS. In DNA form, the CDR3 reads TGTGCCAGCAGCCCCGGGACAAGGAGCTCCTACGAGCAGTACTCC.

The chain joins TRBV30 to TRBJ2-3; D is perhaps TRBD2 (7 bases). V shed 7 bases and J shed 3 bases, with 17 bases lying between them. Germline V gives CDR1 GTSNPN, CDR2 SVGIG (reference sequence). The CDR3 runs to 14 residues. The chain's CDR3 is CASSGGHLTDTQYF. The CDR3 DNA sequence: TGTGCCTCATCCGGGGGGCACCTTACAGATACGCAGTATTTT.

This clonotype was counted ten times or more. V gene TRBV5-6 combines with J gene TRBJ2-1; D might be TRBD1 (6 bases). CDR1 and CDR2 (germline): SGHDT, YYEEEE. V was shortened by 0 bases and J by 8 bases, with 18 bases between the two germline ends. The CDR3 extends over 16 amino acids. For the CDR3, the DNA is TGTGCCAGCAGCTTGGGGTCCTGGGTCAGGGGCTATGAGCAGTTCTTC. Its translation: CASSLGSWVRGYEQFF.

In the case of this clonotype: It may be a read error: a sequence one base away is much more abundant. This chain uses TRBV28 with TRBJ1-5; D is possibly TRBD1 (6 bases). Germline CDR1 reads MDHEN; CDR2 reads SYDVKM. CDR3 length: 15 amino acids. V lost 3 bases, J lost 2 bases, and 11 bases lay in between. DNA of the CDR3: TGTGCCAGCAGTTTTAGGGGACATGGCAATCAGCCCCAGCATTTT. Amino acids: CASSFRGHGNQPQHF.

This clonotype was counted between two and nine times. The chain employs TRBV14 and TRBJ2-7; 8 positions match TRBD1. The V and J ends lost 4 bases and 2 bases, in that order; junction bases with no gene match: 7. Germline V lookup: CDR1 SGHDN, CDR2 FVKESK. The CDR3 consists of 15 residues. CDR3 nucleotide sequence: TGTGCCAGCAGCCTCAAAGAGACAGGGGCCTACGAGCAGTACTTC. Protein sequence: CASSLKETGAYEQYF.

This clonotype occurred many times. The chain joins TRBV10-3 to TRBJ2-7; 9 bases are shared with TRBD1. The CDR3 covers 15 residues. Germline V gene data show CDR1 as ENHRY and CDR2 as SYGVKD. Germline trimming cut 6 bases from V and 1 base from J; bases unmatched to any gene: 7. The chain's CDR3 is CAISSGQGRSYEQYF. In DNA, the CDR3 is TGTGCCATCAGCTCGGGACAGGGTCGGTCCTACGAGCAGTACTTC.

The gene calls are TRBV9 and TRBJ2-3; TRBD2 matches at 9 bases. CDR1 and CDR2 (germline): SGDLS, YYNGEE. V lost 7 bases, J lost 6 bases, and 12 bases stayed unmatched. The CDR3 totals 15 residues. The DNA for the CDR3 is TGTGCCAGCTCACCACGCGGGAGGGCCCCCGATACGCAGTATTTT. Translation: CASSPRGRAPDTQYF.

This clonotype has a count of ten or more. This chain uses TRBV28 with TRBJ2-7; D possibly corresponds to TRBD1 (7 bases). V lost 5 bases and J 3 bases, leaving 14 bases between the germline ends. Germline V CDR1 and CDR2: MDHEN, SYDVKM. The CDR3 runs to 14 residues. CDR3 in amino acids: CASSPRGAYYEQYF. In DNA form, the CDR3 reads TGTGCCAGCAGTCCCAGGGGGGCGTACTACGAGCAGTACTTC.